The 27 T cell receptor beta chains presented below share a single source sample, sequenced in a study of cytomegalovirus exposure and HLA in healthy donors. The table came from immunoSEQ multiplex PCR; TCRdb's copy has only in-frame clones and leaves some out. The profile shows under 250,000 clones, about 90% of them singletons. Sequenced sample: PBMCs. The receptors stem from a young man in good health and CMV-seropositive.

The chain employs TRBV18 and TRBJ2-2; 12 nucleotides align to TRBD2. Germline CDR1 is KGHSH and CDR2 is LQKENI. The CDR3 extends over 19 amino acids. The junction had 16 bases not matched to a gene; V was cut back by 4 bases and J by 7 bases. The CDR3 sequence is CASSRTLTSGSSSGGELFF. The CDR3 bases are TGTGCCAGCTCACGGACTTTGACTAGCGGGAGTAGTAGTGGCGGGGAGCTGTTTTTT.

The chain combines TRBV6-1 with TRBJ2-1; weak D call: TRBD1 (5 bases). V lost 2 bases and J 4 bases, leaving 9 bases between the germline ends. CDR1 is MNHNS and CDR2 is SASEGT in the germline V gene. This CDR3 spans 14 amino acids. The CDR3 DNA reads as TGTGCCAGCAGTGAATCAGGGCGATACAATGAGCAGTTCTTC. Amino acid sequence: CASSESGRYNEQFF.

The rearrangement links TRBV28 to TRBJ1-5, with 11 bases fitting TRBD1. Losses at the gene ends were 2 bases for V and 6 bases for J; bases not matched to a gene: 3. CDR1 is MDHEN, CDR2 SYDVKM, per germline. The CDR3 covers 15 residues. DNA of the CDR3: TGTGCCAGCAGTTTAGGACAGGGGGCAGGTCAGCCCCAGCATTTT. This gives the protein CASSLGQGAGQPQHF.

The chain carries TRBV11-1 and TRBJ2-7; a possible D gene is TRBD1 (5 bases). Germline CDR1 is SGHAT and CDR2 is FQDESV (reference sequence). The CDR3 contains 13 residues. The V gene lost 8 bases and the J gene lost 3 bases, with 14 bases spanning the gap. The DNA of the CDR3 is TGTGCCAGCGGCGCTGTCCAGGGCTACGAGCAGTACTTC. It codes for CASGAVQGYEQYF.

This rearrangement joins TRBV6-1 to TRBJ2-1; 8 bases align to TRBD1. Germline CDR1 MNHNS, CDR2 SASEGT. The junction had 8 bases not matched to a gene; V was cut back by 7 bases and J by 3 bases. The CDR3 consists of 15 residues. The chain's CDR3 is CASTLTGDLYNEQFF. The CDR3 nucleotides are TGTGCCAGCACCCTGACAGGGGATCTCTACAATGAGCAGTTCTTC.

V gene TRBV5-1 combines with J gene TRBJ2-2; D is possibly TRBD2 (6 bases). The ends were cut back, 0 bases at V and 4 bases at J, with 7 bases in the middle. CDR3 length: 14 amino acids. Germline V gene data show CDR1 as SGHRS and CDR2 as YFSETQ. CDR3 residues: CASSLDGGTGELFF. Here the CDR3 DNA reads TGCGCCAGCAGCTTGGACGGGGGCACCGGGGAGCTGTTTTTT.

The genes are TRBV28 and TRBJ2-1; D perhaps matches TRBD2 (6 bases). Trimming stripped 7 bases from V and 0 bases from J, with 19 bases between. Germline CDR1 and CDR2: MDHEN and SYDVKM. CDR3 length: 17 amino acids. CDR3 sequence: CASNSRDFRRSYNEQFF. The DNA of the CDR3 is TGTGCCAGCAACTCCCGGGACTTTAGGCGCTCCTACAATGAGCAGTTCTTC.

V and J are TRBV11-2 and TRBJ1-3; D is unresolved. CDR1 and CDR2 (germline): SGHAT, FQNNGV. Trimming shortened V by 1 base and J by 0 bases, and 10 bases separated the two germline ends. The CDR3 totals 16 residues. For the CDR3, the DNA is TGTGCCAGCAGCTTAGGGTCGGCAGGCTCTGGAAACACCATATATTTT. It encodes CASSLGSAGSGNTIYF.

The chain combines TRBV30 with TRBJ1-5, with D unresolved. Germline CDR1 and CDR2: GTSNPN and SVGIG (reference sequence). This CDR3 spans 15 amino acids. The ends were cut back, 2 bases at V and 0 bases at J, with 11 bases in the middle. CDR3 in DNA: TGTGCCTGGAGTAACGGAGGGAATAGCAATCAGCCCCAGCATTTT. It specifies CAWSNGGNSNQPQHF. Looking up the rest from reference TRBV30 and TRBJ1-5 gives the full variable domain: SQTIHQWPATLVQPVGSPLSLECTVEGTSNPNLYWYRQAAGRGLQLLFYSVGIGQISSEVPQNLSASRPQDRQFILSSKKLLLSDSGFYLCAWSNGGNSNQPQHFGDGTRLSIL.

This clone showed up just once. This sequence joins TRBV15 and TRBJ2-2, with D uncertain. The ends were cut back, 10 bases at V and 7 bases at J, with 16 bases in the middle. This CDR3 comprises 13 residues. CDR1 is LNHNV and CDR2 is YYDKDF in the germline V gene (reference sequence). The CDR3 DNA reads as TGTGCCATCTCCCCAAGACCTGACGGGGAGCTGTTTTTT. Its protein product is CAISPRPDGELFF. Complete variable domain (other parts from reference TRBV15 and TRBJ2-2): DAMVIQNPRYQVTQFGKPVTLSCSQTLNHNVMYWYQQKSSQAPKLLFHYYDKDFNNEADTPDNFQSRRPNTSFCFLDIRSPGLGDTAMYLCAISPRPDGELFFGEGSRLTVL.

The gene calls are TRBV9 and TRBJ2-1, with 9 bases fitting TRBD2. CDR1 SGDLS and CDR2 YYNGEE come from the germline V gene. CDR3 size: 19 residues. V trimming: 1 base; J trimming: 0 bases; junction bases outside the gene matches: 11. The CDR3 protein is CASSVIGAGGPASYNEQFF. The CDR3 DNA follows: TGTGCCAGCAGCGTAATCGGGGCGGGAGGGCCCGCCTCCTACAATGAGCAGTTCTTC.

The chain recombines TRBV28 with TRBJ1-5; perhaps TRBD1 as D (6 bases). With 3 bases removed from V and 1 base from J, the gap between germline ends came to 13 bases. The CDR3 has 16 amino acids. In germline, CDR1 is MDHEN, CDR2 SYDVKM. The CDR3 here is CASSLFRGGSNQPQHF. In DNA, the CDR3 is TGTGCCAGCAGTTTGTTCAGGGGAGGGAGCAATCAGCCCCAGCATTTT.

The gene calls are TRBV7-3 and TRBJ2-7; D not resolved. CDR1 and CDR2 from the germline V gene are SGHTA and FQGTGA. The V gene lost 5 bases and the J gene lost 6 bases, with 14 bases spanning the gap. The CDR3 has 13 residues. CDR3 sequence reads: CASSDPLRGEQYF. In nucleotides, the CDR3 is TGTGCCAGCAGCGACCCGCTTCGAGGCGAGCAGTACTTC.

The chain uses TRBV27 and TRBJ2-7; 10 bases match TRBD2. Germline values: CDR1 MNHEY, CDR2 SMNVEV (reference sequence). V was clipped by 4 bases and J by 0 bases; unmatched bases: 9. There are 17 residues in the CDR3. The CDR3, as DNA: TGTGCCAGCAGTTCTATCGAGGGACTAGCGCTCTCCTACGAGCAGTACTTC. Amino acids: CASSSIEGLALSYEQYF.

V usage is TRBV19 and J usage is TRBJ2-1; D is possibly TRBD1 (6 bases). Trimming pared 3 bases from V and 5 bases from J, leaving 11 bases between. The germline V gene has CDR1 LNHDA and CDR2 SQIVND (reference sequence). CDR3 size: 14 residues. The CDR3 bases are TGTGCCAGTAGTATTTGGGGGCCGGACAATGAGCAGTTCTTC. Encoded protein: CASSIWGPDNEQFF. Combining the CDR3 with reference TRBV19 and TRBJ2-1 gives the whole variable domain DGGITQSPKYLFRKEGQNVTLSCEQNLNHDAMYWYRQDPGQGLRLIYYSQIVNDFQKGDIAEGYSVSREKKESFPLTVTSAQKNPTAFYLCASSIWGPDNEQFFGPGTRLTVL.

CDR3 DNA: TGTGCCAGCAGCTTGGCCCCGGACAGGGCAGAGACCCAGTACTTC. Translation: CASSLAPDRAETQYF. The chain has TRBV5-4 and TRBJ2-5; TRBD1 matches 8 bases. The CDR3 is made up of 15 amino acids. Germline V lookup: CDR1 SGHNT, CDR2 YYREEE (reference sequence). The J segment lost 4 bases and the V segment lost 0 bases, leaving 5 bases of the junction unmatched.

This clone has a single count. The CDR3 loop reads CASSPSRLGNTGELFF. CDR3 sequence (DNA): TGTGCCAGCTCACCATCACGGTTGGGAAACACCGGGGAGCTGTTTTTT. The chain combines TRBV18 with TRBJ2-2; no definite D call. The germline V gene has CDR1 KGHSH and CDR2 LQKENI. V gave up 2 bases and J gave up 2 bases, with 12 bases separating them. This CDR3 has 16 amino acids.

J is TRBJ2-1 and V is TRBV6-5; the match to TRBD2 covers 9 bases. Germline values: CDR1 MNHEY, CDR2 SVGAGI. CDR3 size: 15 residues. With V trimmed by 2 bases and J by 4 bases, 3 bases remained unmatched. CDR3 loop: CASSYASGAYNEQFF. The CDR3 DNA is TGTGCCAGCAGTTACGCTAGCGGGGCTTACAATGAGCAGTTCTTC.

The V gene is TRBV30, the J gene TRBJ2-1; TRBD1 aligns across 8 bases. V lost 3 bases, J lost 6 bases, and 4 bases stayed unmatched. Per germline, CDR1 GTSNPN and CDR2 SVGIG (reference sequence). The CDR3 has 13 residues. The CDR3 protein is CAWRDRGSNEQFF. The CDR3 DNA sequence: TGTGCCTGGAGAGACAGGGGTTCCAATGAGCAGTTCTTC.

This clone was seen only once. The chain combines TRBV4-2 with TRBJ2-5, with TRBD2 as a possible D gene (6 bases). The CDR3 runs to 17 residues. V lost 1 base and J lost 1, with 16 bases in between. In germline, CDR1 is LGHNA, CDR2 YNFKEQ. In DNA form, the CDR3 reads TGTGCCAGCAGCCAAGGTCGTTGGACTACCGGCCAAGAGACCCAGTACTTC. It codes for CASSQGRWTTGQETQYF.

This chain uses TRBV11-2 with TRBJ2-5; TRBD2 might be the D (5 bases). The CDR3 contains 15 residues. Looked up from germline, CDR1 is SGHAT and CDR2 is FQNNGV. The V gene lost 2 bases and the J gene lost 2 bases, with 12 bases spanning the gap. The chain's CDR3 is CASSLIGEGQETQYF. The CDR3, as DNA: TGTGCCAGCAGCTTAATCGGTGAGGGACAAGAGACCCAGTACTTC.

The chain combines TRBV7-6 with TRBJ1-2, with 8 positions matching TRBD1. The CDR3 covers 14 residues. Germline V CDR1 and CDR2: SGHVS, FNYEAQ. J lost 6 bases, V lost 4 bases, and 7 bases had no gene match. CDR3 DNA sequence: TGTGCCAGCAGCTCCCGCCCAGGGGGCGATGGCTACACCTTC. Its protein product is CASSSRPGGDGYTF.

This clone was detected only a few times. The chain uses TRBV19 and TRBJ1-2, with D unclear. Trimming stripped 3 bases from V and 4 bases from J, with 12 bases between. CDR1 is LNHDA, CDR2 SQIVND, per germline (reference sequence). This CDR3 is 14 amino acids long. The CDR3 DNA sequence: TGTGCCAGTAGTATGGTGACTGGCGGCTATGGCTACACCTTC. Translating it yields CASSMVTGGYGYTF.

The CDR3 sequence: CASRLGEGYNEQFF. The CDR3 nucleotides read TGCGCCAGCAGGCTGGGGGAAGGGTACAATGAGCAGTTCTTC. The chain combines TRBV10-2 with TRBJ2-1; D tentatively fits TRBD1 or TRBD2 (5 bases each). CDR1 and CDR2 (germline): WSHSY, SAAADI. CDR3 length: 14 amino acids. Between the trimmed V and J ends, which lost 6 bases and 4 bases, there was a span of 13 bases.

This rearrangement joins TRBV6-5 to TRBJ1-1; a weak D match, TRBD1 (5 bases). Germline CDR1 is MNHEY and CDR2 is SVGAGI. V was clipped by 0 bases and J by 3 bases, with 8 bases between them. The CDR3 is 14 amino acids. The CDR3 sequence: CASSYSPGDTEAFF. As DNA, the CDR3 is TGTGCCAGCAGTTACTCGCCGGGGGACACTGAAGCTTTCTTT.

The V call is TRBV28, the J call TRBJ1-2; D gene unclear. Germline-derived CDR1 and CDR2 are MDHEN and SYDVKM. CDR3 length: 13 residues. Trimming removed 10 bases at V and 6 bases at J, with 18 bases between. CDR3: CATTVKGANGYTF. DNA for the CDR3: TGTGCCACGACGGTAAAGGGAGCGAATGGCTACACCTTC.

The chain is built from TRBV25-1 and TRBJ2-3; D gene uncertain. Trimming pared 5 bases from V and 0 bases from J, leaving 15 bases between. Per the germline V gene, CDR1 is MGHDK and CDR2 is SYGVNS. The CDR3 runs to 16 residues. CDR3 region: CASSPRFRGSTDTQYF. CDR3 nucleotides: TGTGCCAGCAGTCCCCGATTTAGAGGTAGCACAGATACGCAGTATTTT.